A single sample gave rise to the 8 T cell receptor beta chains below, sequenced in a study of blood T cell repertoires in COVID-19. The repertoire was sequenced with immunoSEQ multiplex PCR; TCRdb's copy has only in-frame clones and lacks some. Of 300,000 to 350,000 clones listed, around 89% were seen once; the top ten hold 1.5% to 2%. Specimen: peripheral blood. The receptors shown here come from a woman under 40 with COVID-19, enrolled during active disease.

V usage is TRBV4-2 and J usage is TRBJ2-4, with 10 nucleotides matching TRBD2. Germline-derived CDR1 and CDR2 are LGHNA and YNFKEQ. The CDR3 loop spans 18 amino acids. V trimming: 8 bases; J trimming: 6 bases; junction bases outside the gene matches: 19. CDR3 DNA sequence: TGTGCCAGCGCGCAGGGGTCGCTAGCGGGGGCCCTGGGAAACATTCAGTACTTC. It specifies CASAQGSLAGALGNIQYF.

The V and J genes are TRBV2 and TRBJ2-7; TRBD1 matches 9 bases. Trimming at V came to 7 bases and at J to 7 bases, leaving 8 bases not matched to a gene. The germline V gene encodes CDR1 SNHLY and CDR2 FYNNEI. The CDR3 has 13 amino acids. Written as DNA, the CDR3 is TGTGCCAGCAAGTTACAGGGGGCGAGTGAGCAGTACGTC. Amino acid sequence: CASKLQGASEQYV.

This clone has just a few counts. A read error may account for a junction end that differs from germline. This chain uses TRBV19 with TRBJ1-5; D gene uncertain. The CDR3 is made up of 13 amino acids. Germline values: CDR1 LNHDA, CDR2 SQIVND (reference sequence). The CDR3 DNA reads TGTGCGAGTACCTCGGGGTATAGCGGGCCCCAGCATTTT. This encodes CASTSGYSGPQHF. The complete variable domain, with remaining parts taken from reference TRBV19 and TRBJ1-5, reads DGGITQSPKYLFRKEGQNVTLSCEQNLNHDAMYWYRQDPGQGLRLIYYSQIVNDFQKGDIAEGYSVSREKKESFPLTVTSAQKNPTAFYLCASTSGYSGPQHFGDGTRLSIL.

This chain links TRBV30 with TRBJ1-2; the D gene is possibly TRBD1 (6 bases). The CDR3 has 13 amino acids. Germline CDR1 GTSNPN, CDR2 SVGIG (reference sequence). V dropped 2 bases and J dropped 8 bases, with 15 bases sitting between them. This CDR3 is CAWSPTGVLGYTF. For the CDR3, the DNA is TGTGCCTGGAGTCCGACAGGCGTTTTGGGCTACACCTTC.

The chain recombines TRBV14 with TRBJ1-6; the D gene is possibly TRBD1 (6 bases). Deletions cut 5 bases from V and 8 bases from J, with 16 bases between. Per germline, CDR1 SGHDN and CDR2 FVKESK. The CDR3 consists of 15 residues. CDR3 DNA: TGTGCCAGCAGCTTGAAGGGGGTTGGCGATTCACCCCTCCACTTT. Translation gives CASSLKGVGDSPLHF.

The V call is TRBV28, the J call TRBJ1-1; 7 bases map to TRBD1. The CDR3 totals 16 residues. CDR1 and CDR2 (germline): MDHEN, SYDVKM. After removal of 5 bases from V and 3 bases from J, the junction contained 12 bases not matched to a gene. The CDR3 sequence is CASSNGYRGRDTEAFF. CDR3 nucleotide sequence: TGTGCCAGCAGTAATGGTTACAGGGGCCGGGACACTGAAGCTTTCTTT.

Comment on this clone: Within the sample, other DNA sequences also encode this same CDR3. The chain employs TRBV19 and TRBJ1-1, with D perhaps TRBD1 (6 bases). Germline-derived CDR1 and CDR2 are LNHDA and SQIVND (reference sequence). The CDR3 length is 12 residues. The V end lost 9 bases, the J end lost 1 base, and 9 bases lay between the germline ends. This CDR3 is CASLTGNTEAFF. In DNA form, the CDR3 reads TGTGCCAGCTTGACAGGGAACACTGAAGCTTTCTTT.

This clone was picked up a small number of times. This chain connects TRBV7-3 to TRBJ2-3; 13 positions agree with TRBD2. The CDR3 is 16 residues long. The trim removed 5 bases at V and 3 bases at J, leaving 5 bases unmatched. Germline V lookup: CDR1 SGHTA, CDR2 FQGTGA. In DNA form, the CDR3 reads TGTGCCAGCAGCCCCCCGGGACTAGCGGGGACAGATACGCAGTATTTT. This codes for CASSPPGLAGTDTQYF.